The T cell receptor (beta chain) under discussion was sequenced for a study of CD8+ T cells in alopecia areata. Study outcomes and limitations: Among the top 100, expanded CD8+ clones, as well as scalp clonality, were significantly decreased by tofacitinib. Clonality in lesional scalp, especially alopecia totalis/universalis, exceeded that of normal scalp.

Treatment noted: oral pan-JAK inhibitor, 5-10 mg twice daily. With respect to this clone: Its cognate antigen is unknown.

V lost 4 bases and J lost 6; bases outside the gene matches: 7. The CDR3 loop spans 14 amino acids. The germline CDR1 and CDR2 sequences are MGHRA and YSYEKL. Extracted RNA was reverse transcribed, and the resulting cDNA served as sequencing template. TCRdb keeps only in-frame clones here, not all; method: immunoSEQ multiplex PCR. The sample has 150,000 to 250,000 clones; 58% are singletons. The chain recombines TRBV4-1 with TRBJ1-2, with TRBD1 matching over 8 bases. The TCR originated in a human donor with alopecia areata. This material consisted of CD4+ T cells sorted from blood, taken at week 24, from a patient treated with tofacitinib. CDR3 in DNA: TGCGCCAGCAGCCTATCGGACAGGGAGCATGGCTACACCTTC. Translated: CASSLSDREHGYTF.